Sequencing of this T cell receptor (beta chain) was carried out in a study of T cells in women clearing cervical HPV infection. Study results and caveats: Controls had more TRBV6-7 (roughly 0.16%) than cases (approximately 0.11%).

Details on this clone: Its antigen is as yet unknown. The read finishes 3 residues shy of the CDR3 end, and the germline J gene is used to complete it.

The protocol was immunoSEQ multiplex PCR, while the TCRdb copy is restricted to in-frame clones and leaves out a portion. The specimen's table records more than 15,000 clones. This CDR3 has 16 amino acids. Trimming cost V 2 bases and J 3 bases; bases outside gene matches: 3. Germline CDR1 reads KGHSH; CDR2 reads LQKENI. The sequencing input was blood buffy coat. This receptor was obtained from a woman between 18 and 69 years old with a cervical HPV16 infection that either progressed to CIN3+ or cleared (not recorded which). This chain links TRBV18 with TRBJ2-2, with 10 bases identical to TRBD2. CDR3 DNA (partial): TGTGCCAGCTCACCAGGCCTAGCGGGAGACACCGGGGAG. It translates to CASSPGLAGDTGE. The full CDR3 protein is CASSPGLAGDTGELFF.